These T cell receptor beta chains were read from a single sample in a study of T cells in narcolepsy. Libraries were prepared by immunoSEQ multiplex PCR; TCRdb keeps only in-frame clonotypes and omits some of them. The sample holds some 13,000 clones; 85% to 90% are singletons and the top ten take under 2%. The specimen was CD45RA- memory CD4+ T cells from PBMCs. These receptors were collected from a human donor with narcolepsy. CDR3s include the opening cysteine and the closing phenylalanine or tryptophan. The order of the fields is V gene, J gene, D gene, CDR3 protein. A D gene is named only where the DNA matches it firmly.

TRBV30	TRBJ2-4	.	CAWSGGGGGAKNIQYF
TRBV18	TRBJ2-1	TRBD2	CASSQLAGNYNEQFF
TRBV2	TRBJ2-1	.	CASSVGGASYNEQFF
TRBV5-4	TRBJ2-3	.	CASRGSGPASTDTQYF
TRBV5-1	TRBJ1-4	TRBD1	CASRGQDGEKLFF
TRBV30	TRBJ1-2	.	CAWSPRINTGPLGNYGYTF
TRBV19	TRBJ1-5	TRBD1	CASTRYGQGRNQPQHF
TRBV7-9	TRBJ1-5	.	CASSLTPPGAGSNQPQHF
TRBV28	TRBJ2-7	.	CASGNQGVDEQYF
TRBV6-1	TRBJ2-7	.	CASDSSYEQYF
TRBV9	TRBJ2-7	TRBD1	CASSPEGTDYEQYF
TRBV28	TRBJ1-1	.	CASGEDTEAFF
TRBV28	TRBJ2-1	.	CASSFFSDWRGEQFF
TRBV7-9	TRBJ1-2	.	CASRARDIDGYTF
TRBV11-3	TRBJ2-7	.	CASSLDGEHEQYF
TRBV11-2	TRBJ2-3	.	CASSSTLGSGGSDTQYF
TRBV5-1	TRBJ2-7	TRBD2	CASSLSLAGYEQYF
TRBV6-4	TRBJ1-1	TRBD1	CASRRTGTTEAFF
TRBV19	TRBJ2-1	.	CASSYGVGGATYNEQFF
TRBV6-1	TRBJ1-2	.	CASSEFEGNYGYTF
TRBV9	TRBJ2-3	TRBD2	CASSATGTSGLSSTDTQYF
TRBV11-1	TRBJ2-7	TRBD2	CASSSTPRTSGEQYF
TRBV7-6	TRBJ2-7	.	CASSFLGGLMYF
TRBV27	TRBJ2-5	.	CASSLAGRWEQYF
TRBV18	TRBJ1-3	TRBD1	CASSPRAGGDTIYF
TRBV2	TRBJ2-5	.	CARGTSGEGTQYF
TRBV19	TRBJ1-3	.	CASSRRRESSGNTIYF
TRBV6-5	TRBJ2-3	TRBD1	CASRDRGQHTQYF
TRBV11-2	TRBJ2-7	.	CASSLIVVPRGGAYEQYF
TRBV10-3	TRBJ1-4	.	CAGEGTTGAKLFF
TRBV6-5	TRBJ1-1	.	CASSYSPQVNTEAFF
TRBV6-5	TRBJ1-4	TRBD1	CASTPEGGEKVFF
TRBV5-1	TRBJ2-2	.	CASSLVSGNTGELFF
TRBV4-1	TRBJ2-1	TRBD2	CASSQDSSGRRGEQFF
TRBV5-1	TRBJ1-4	TRBD1	CASSLEGQGGEKLFF
TRBV2	TRBJ2-2	.	CASSAWVTGPGDTGELFF
TRBV19	TRBJ1-5	TRBD1	CASSPGTGLAEQPQHF
TRBV11-1	TRBJ2-7	.	CASSSSGTGPYEQYF
TRBV5-6	TRBJ2-1	TRBD2	CASSLGLAGVNEQFF
TRBV27	.	TRBD1	CASSPLGTGAPYEQYF